This T cell receptor beta chain was profiled in a study of T cell responses to AZD1222 COVID-19 vaccine. Study-wide background: Second doses at about 4 or about 12 weeks were pooled.

As to this clone: What it binds is unknown.

CDR3 size: 12 residues. Germline CDR1 is MNHNY and CDR2 is SVGAGI (reference sequence). Between the trimmed V and J ends, which lost 2 bases and 1 base, there was a span of 2 bases. Study-level findings and limits: Every sample of the repertoires postdated the peak T cell response. Spike-specific TCR breadth and depth grew following two AZD1222 doses. Baseline seropositivity characterized only a handful of AZD1222 recipients.

Sequencing used immunoSEQ multiplex PCR; TCRdb keeps in-frame clones, though not all of them. This sample has about 140,000 clones, with roughly 92% found just once. The receptor was isolated from an adult in good health. The V and J genes are TRBV6-6 and TRBJ1-1; D not resolved. This sample comprised peripheral blood, obtained on day 0 of AZD1222 vaccination. The DNA of the CDR3 is TGTGCCAGCAGTTACGAGAACACTGAAGCTTTCTTT. Protein: CASSYENTEAFF.